This passage covers 27 T cell receptor beta chains from one sample sequenced in a study of blood T cell repertoires in COVID-19. Here immunoSEQ multiplex PCR was the method, and the copy in TCRdb shows in-frame clones only, minus some. The sample lists 100,000 or so clones; around 81% were seen once. Sample: peripheral blood. The receptors derive from a human donor in a cohort sampled during active COVID-19.

This sequence joins TRBV19 and TRBJ1-6; 9 positions agree with TRBD1. The CDR3 is 14 residues long. Trimming at V came to 10 bases and at J to 7 bases, leaving 8 bases not matched to a gene. CDR1 and CDR2 from the germline V gene are LNHDA and SQIVND (reference sequence). The CDR3 spells CATGQGMINSPLHF. The CDR3 DNA follows: TGTGCCACAGGACAGGGGATGATCAATTCACCCCTCCACTTT.

This clone came up once. This chain joins TRBV9 and TRBJ1-4; TRBD1 matches at 10 bases. Germline-derived CDR1 and CDR2 are SGDLS and YYNGEE. The CDR3 is 15 amino acids. J gave up 4 bases and V 6 bases, and 6 bases lay outside the gene matches. CDR3 protein: CASNRQGASNEKLFF. Written as DNA, the CDR3 is TGTGCCAGCAACCGACAGGGGGCTAGTAATGAAAAACTGTTTTTT.

V and J are TRBV27 and TRBJ2-3; 8 positions match TRBD1. This CDR3 is built from 15 residues. V dropped 5 bases and J dropped 2; count of bases not matched to a gene: 6. Germline CDR1 MNHEY, CDR2 SMNVEV (reference sequence). The CDR3 nucleotides read TGTGCCAGCAGTCGAGGACAGGGATCCACAGATACGCAGTATTTT. Encoded protein: CASSRGQGSTDTQYF.

This chain links TRBV3-1 (or the pseudogene TRBV3-2) with TRBJ1-5, with a possible D match to TRBD1 (5 bases). V dropped 4 bases and J dropped 6 bases, with 7 bases sitting between them. The CDR3 is made up of 12 amino acids. Looked up from germline, CDR1 is LGHDT and CDR2 is YNNKEL (reference sequence). CDR3 residues: CASSPRGQPQHF. For the CDR3, the DNA is TGTGCCAGCAGCCCAAGGGGTCAGCCCCAGCATTTT.

The rearrangement links TRBV18 to TRBJ1-5; 7 bases fit TRBD1. Germline trimming cut 6 bases from V and 3 bases from J; bases unmatched to any gene: 5. This CDR3 comprises 14 residues. In germline, CDR1 is KGHSH, CDR2 LQKENI. CDR3 sequence: CASSLGQTNQPQHF. The DNA for the CDR3 is TGTGCCAGCTCCTTGGGACAGACCAATCAGCCCCAGCATTTT.

J is TRBJ2-5 and V is TRBV14, with TRBD2 matching 7 bases. The CDR3 runs to 17 residues. Germline V gives CDR1 SGHDN, CDR2 FVKESK. After removal of 3 bases from V and 1 base from J, the junction contained 11 bases not matched to a gene. The DNA for the CDR3 is TGTGCCAGCAGCCAGGGACCGGGACTAAGGCTCCAAGAGACCCAGTACTTC. Translation gives CASSQGPGLRLQETQYF.

This rearrangement joins TRBV19 to TRBJ1-5; no definite D call. Trimming took off 3 bases at V and 3 bases at J, with 9 bases between the two ends. Germline V gene sequence: CDR1 LNHDA, CDR2 SQIVND (reference sequence). The CDR3 is 14 amino acids. Here the CDR3 DNA reads TGTGCCAGTAGTATTTCCAGGTCCAATCAGCCCCAGCATTTT. The encoded protein is CASSISRSNQPQHF.

The chain employs TRBV7-9 and TRBJ2-3; possibly TRBD2 for D (6 bases). V was pared by 5 bases and J by 6 bases, with 9 bases between. This CDR3 is 12 amino acids long. The germline CDR1 and CDR2 sequences are SEHNR and FQNEAQ (reference sequence). For the CDR3, the DNA is TGTGCCAGCAGCCCGAGCGGGGATACGCAGTATTTT. It codes for CASSPSGDTQYF. Based on the CDR3 plus reference TRBV7-9 and TRBJ2-3, the full variable domain is DTGVSQNPRHKITKRGQNVTFRCDPISEHNRLYWYRQTLGQGPEFLTYFQNEAQLEKSRLLSDRFSAERPKGSFSTLEIQRTEQGDSAMYLCASSPSGDTQYFGPGTRLTVL.

CDR3 amino acids: CAVTGWNTGELFF. In nucleotides, the CDR3 is TGTGCCGTCACAGGGTGGAACACCGGGGAGCTGTTTTTT. The chain combines TRBV2 with TRBJ2-2; D is perhaps TRBD1 (6 bases). This CDR3 is built from 13 residues. V was shortened by 11 bases and J by 1 base, with 11 bases between the two germline ends. CDR1 is SNHLY, CDR2 FYNNEI, per germline.

The chain has TRBV10-3 and TRBJ2-1; 10 nucleotides match TRBD2. Germline assignment: CDR1 ENHRY and CDR2 SYGVKD. CDR3 length equals 20 residues. The ends lost 2 bases at V and 0 bases at J; junction bases unmatched: 13. The CDR3 DNA sequence: TGTGCCATCAGTGAGCGTGGACTAGCGGAGCCGATTAGCTCCTACAATGAGCAGTTCTTC. Residues: CAISERGLAEPISSYNEQFF.

The rearrangement links TRBV2 to TRBJ2-7; 9 positions agree with TRBD1. CDR3 length equals 14 residues. Germline loops: CDR1 SNHLY, CDR2 FYNNEI. The junction had 10 bases not matched to a gene; V was cut back by 7 bases and J by 6 bases. DNA for the CDR3: TGTGCCAGCACCCTACAGGGGGCGAGGTCCGAGCAGTACTTC. It encodes CASTLQGARSEQYF.

This sequence joins TRBV5-4 and TRBJ1-2; TRBD1 matches at 8 bases. The CDR3 has 14 amino acids. Germline assignment: CDR1 SGHNT and CDR2 YYREEE (reference sequence). V trimming: 4 bases; J trimming: 4 bases; junction bases outside the gene matches: 6. The CDR3 nucleotides are TGTGCCAGCAGCATAGGACAGGGAATCTATGGCTACACCTTC. Translating it yields CASSIGQGIYGYTF. Together with reference TRBV5-4 and TRBJ1-2, the CDR3 gives the full variable domain: ETGVTQSPTHLIKTRGQQVTLRCSSQSGHNTVSWYQQALGQGPQFIFQYYREEENGRGNFPPRFSGLQFPNYSSELNVNALELDDSALYLCASSIGQGIYGYTFGSGTRLTVV.

The genes are TRBV3-1 (or the pseudogene TRBV3-2) and TRBJ1-1; D gene ambiguous. The CDR3 contains 14 residues. The V gene lost 0 bases and the J gene lost 0 bases, with 5 bases spanning the gap. Per germline, CDR1 LGHDT and CDR2 YNNKEL (reference sequence). CDR3 residues: CASSQESLNTEAFF. The CDR3 DNA is TGTGCCAGCAGCCAAGAATCATTGAACACTGAAGCTTTCTTT.

This clone was seen a handful of times. The rearrangement joins TRBV20-1 to TRBJ1-4, with TRBD1 as a possible D gene (6 bases). Germline V gives CDR1 DFQATT, CDR2 SNEGSKA (reference sequence). The CDR3 runs to 13 residues. Deletions cut 3 bases from V and 7 bases from J, with 12 bases between. The CDR3 DNA reads as TGCAGTGCTAGTCTAACAGGGCGTGAAAAACTGTTTTTT. It encodes CSASLTGREKLFF.

The chain recombines TRBV7-2 with TRBJ1-3; D might be TRBD1 (5 bases). The CDR3 is made up of 15 amino acids. V dropped 2 bases and J dropped 0 bases, with 8 bases sitting between them. In germline, CDR1 is SGHTA, CDR2 FQGNSA. Written as DNA, the CDR3 is TGTGCCAGCAGCTTAATCAGGGCCTCTGGAAACACCATATATTTT. Encoded protein: CASSLIRASGNTIYF.

The chain links TRBV15 to TRBJ1-4, with a tentative D call TRBD1 (5 bases). CDR1 is LNHNV, CDR2 YYDKDF, per germline (reference sequence). CDR3 length: 15 residues. Trimming pared 5 bases from V and 3 bases from J, leaving 13 bases between. The CDR3 spells CATSGVGGSNEKLFF. The CDR3 nucleotides read TGTGCCACCAGCGGGGTCGGGGGGTCTAATGAAAAACTGTTTTTT.

The rearrangement links TRBV5-1 to TRBJ1-2; TRBD1 might be the D (6 bases). V was pared by 3 bases and J by 2 bases, with 26 bases between. This CDR3 has 19 residues. Germline values: CDR1 SGHRS, CDR2 YFSETQ. The CDR3 protein is CASSSTTGLNGSSNYGYTF. CDR3 in DNA: TGCGCCAGCAGCTCGACGACAGGCCTGAATGGGTCGTCAAACTATGGCTACACCTTC.

The chain recombines TRBV6-2 or TRBV6-3 with TRBJ2-1; TRBD2 agrees at 8 bases. The CDR3 has 17 residues. Per germline, CDR1 MNHEY and CDR2 SVGEGT. The trim removed 1 base at V and 4 bases at J, leaving 9 bases unmatched. The CDR3 loop is CASSYFGRTSRYNEQFF. The DNA for the CDR3 is TGTGCCAGCAGTTACTTCGGCCGGACTAGCCGTTACAATGAGCAGTTCTTC.

This chain links TRBV7-3 with TRBJ2-5, with 7 bases that match TRBD1. The V and J ends lost 5 bases and 2 bases, in that order; junction bases with no gene match: 8. Germline V lookup: CDR1 SGHTA, CDR2 FQGTGA. The CDR3 is 15 residues long. CDR3 sequence: CASSEVGGRQETQYF. The CDR3 DNA is TGTGCCAGCAGCGAAGTAGGGGGCCGGCAAGAGACCCAGTACTTC.

The chain employs TRBV19 and TRBJ2-1, with 7 bases that match TRBD2. Unmatched junction bases numbered 4, after V lost 5 bases and J lost 0 bases. Germline CDR1 LNHDA, CDR2 SQIVND (reference sequence). The CDR3 extends over 15 amino acids. The CDR3 is CASSQERGSYNEQFF. The CDR3 region has the DNA TGTGCCAGTAGTCAAGAGCGGGGCTCCTACAATGAGCAGTTCTTC.

J is TRBJ2-7 and V is TRBV28, with TRBD1 matching 8 bases. Germline CDR1 MDHEN, CDR2 SYDVKM. V shed 7 bases and J 0 bases; nucleotides not matched to a gene: 8. This CDR3 has 15 residues. The CDR3 DNA reads as TGTGCCAGCACCCGGACAGGGAGATTCTCCTACGAGCAGTACTTC. This encodes CASTRTGRFSYEQYF.

The chain links TRBV11-2 to TRBJ2-1, with 13 bases lining up with TRBD2. The CDR3 is 15 residues long. The V segment lost 5 bases and the J segment 6 bases; nucleotides outside the gene matches: 4. Germline CDR1 reads SGHAT; CDR2 reads FQNNGV. In DNA, the CDR3 is TGTGCCAGCAGCCCAACTAGCGGGAGGGCCAATGAGCAGTTCTTC. Amino acid sequence: CASSPTSGRANEQFF.

The CDR3 bases are TGCGCCAGCAAGGGACAGGGTAATGAAAAACTGTTTTTT. It yields the protein CASKGQGNEKLFF. The gene calls are TRBV4-3 and TRBJ1-4, with 9 bases lining up with TRBD1. J gave up 4 bases and V 7 bases, and 1 base lay outside the gene matches. The germline CDR1 and CDR2 sequences are LGHNA and YSLEER. CDR3 length: 13 amino acids.

The chain has TRBV24-1 and TRBJ2-2; D gene uncertain. This CDR3 is built from 14 residues. Germline CDR1 is KGHDR and CDR2 is SFDVKD. The V end lost 0 bases, the J end lost 5 bases, and 6 bases lay between the germline ends. The CDR3 bases are TGTGCCACCAGTGATTTGGGAGCTACCGGGGAGCTGTTTTTT. It encodes CATSDLGATGELFF.

This chain connects TRBV18 to TRBJ1-1, with TRBD1 identical over 7 bases. The CDR3 length is 17 residues. Germline CDR1 KGHSH, CDR2 LQKENI. With V trimmed by 2 bases and J by 1 base, 10 bases remained unmatched. CDR3 nucleotides: TGTGCCAGCTCACCAAGGGACAGTTTAGGGTGGAACACTGAAGCTTTCTTT. Translating gives CASSPRDSLGWNTEAFF. The full variable domain, with the rest looked up from reference TRBV18 and TRBJ1-1, is NAGVMQNPRHLVRRRGQEARLRCSPMKGHSHVYWYRQLPEEGLKFMVYLQKENIIDESGMPKERFSAEFPKEGPSILRIQQVVRGDSAAYFCASSPRDSLGWNTEAFFGQGTRLTVV.

The rearrangement joins TRBV10-3 to TRBJ2-3; 7 nucleotides align to TRBD1. Per germline, CDR1 ENHRY and CDR2 SYGVKD. After removal of 7 bases from V and 0 bases from J, the junction contained 10 bases not matched to a gene. The CDR3 runs 16 residues. The CDR3 protein is CAINVDAGGSTDTQYF. Here the CDR3 DNA reads TGTGCCATCAATGTTGACGCAGGGGGTAGCACAGATACGCAGTATTTT.

This chain connects TRBV9 to TRBJ2-5; TRBD2 might be the D (7 bases). Trimming stripped 0 bases from V and 5 bases from J, with 17 bases between. CDR3 length equals 16 residues. The germline gives CDR1 SGDLS, CDR2 YYNGEE. CDR3 amino acids: CASSVVWGGGGETQYF. For the CDR3, the DNA is TGTGCCAGCAGCGTAGTCTGGGGGGGCGGCGGGGAGACCCAGTACTTC.